The rows below give T cell receptor beta chains drawn from one sample of a study of blood T cell repertoires in COVID-19. Assay: immunoSEQ multiplex PCR; the TCRdb copy retains only in-frame clones and omits some. Among 100,000 to 150,000 clones listed, about 78% were seen once. The sequenced material came from peripheral blood. The receptors stem from a man between 65 and 80 years old with acute or convalescent COVID-19. Each CDR3 is given with its conserved first and last residue. D genes are given only for firm matches. A row's size may be missing; if present it is once, few, many or a size class.

size	D	J	V	CDR3	DNA
NA	NA	TRBJ1-1	TRBV5-1	CASSLGPDSNTEAFF	TGCGCCAGCAGCTTGGGTCCCGACAGCAACACTGAAGCTTTCTTT
NA	TRBD1	TRBJ1-2	TRBV12-3/TRBV12-4	CASSQGQGHGYTF	TGTGCCAGCAGTCAAGGACAGGGACACGGCTACACCTTC
NA	NA	TRBJ1-1	TRBV7-2	CASSFMGADTEAFF	TGTGCCAGCAGCTTTATGGGGGCTGACACTGAAGCTTTCTTT
NA	TRBD1	TRBJ1-2	TRBV7-3	CASSQTGDYGYTF	TGTGCCAGCAGCCAGACAGGGGACTATGGCTACACCTTC
NA	NA	TRBJ1-3	TRBV19	CASSITGNTIYF	TGTGCCAGTAGTATTACTGGAAACACCATATATTTT
many	NA	TRBJ2-3	TRBV23-1	CASSQSEAAIDTDTQYF	TGCGCCAGCAGTCAATCGGAGGCGGCAATAGACACAGATACGCAGTATTTT
few	NA	TRBJ1-3	TRBV6-2/TRBV6-3	CASSYSIGNTIYF	TGTGCCAGCAGTTACTCCATTGGAAACACCATATATTTT
once	NA	TRBJ2-1	TRBV30	CAWSGTTTSGEQFF	TGTGCCTGGAGTGGTACGACTACCTCGGGTGAGCAGTTCTTC
NA	NA	TRBJ2-3	TRBV7-2	CASSRSADTQYF	TGTGCCAGCAGCCGGAGTGCAGATACGCAGTATTTT
few	TRBD1	TRBJ1-6	TRBV7-8	CASSPRTGGDRPLHF	TGTGCCAGCAGCCCCCGGACAGGGGGCGACAGGCCCCTCCACTTT
many	TRBD1	TRBJ2-7	TRBV5-1	CASSYTGGPTYEQYF	TGCGCCAGCAGCTATACAGGGGGCCCTACCTACGAGCAGTACTTC
NA	TRBD2	TRBJ2-2	TRBV6-2/TRBV6-3	CASSYRRAGDTGELFF	TGTGCCAGCAGTTACCGTCGAGCGGGGGACACCGGGGAGCTGTTTTTT
NA	TRBD1	TRBJ1-1	TRBV18	CASSSTGKDTEAFF	TGTGCCAGCTCATCGACAGGGAAGGACACTGAAGCTTTCTTT
NA	NA	TRBJ1-6	TRBV5-1	CASSMEGQGGSPLHF	TGCGCCAGCAGCATGGAGGGGCAGGGAGGTTCACCCCTCCACTTT
NA	NA	TRBJ1-3	TRBV6-5	CAILGSSGNTIYF	TGTGCCATACTTGGGAGCTCTGGAAACACCATATATTTT
once	NA	TRBJ2-7	TRBV11-3	CASSLGVVSSYEQYF	TGTGCCAGCAGCTTAGGAGTGGTAAGCTCCTACGAGCAGTACTTC
NA	TRBD2	TRBJ2-1	TRBV2	CASSDTSAGGGYNEQFF	TGTGCCAGCAGCGATACTTCGGCCGGGGGGGGATACAATGAGCAGTTCTTC
NA	TRBD1	TRBJ1-4	TRBV11-2	CASSFVGTGGEKLFF	TGTGCCAGCAGCTTTGTGGGGACAGGGGGTGAAAAACTGTTTTTT
NA	NA	TRBJ1-3	TRBV7-9	CASSLGAVGIYF	TGTGCCAGCAGCTTAGGGGCCGTCGGCATATATTTT
NA	NA	TRBJ2-3	TRBV6-5	CASSFGETVDTQYF	TGTGCCAGCAGTTTCGGGGAAACTGTTGATACGCAGTATTTT
NA	NA	TRBJ1-3	TRBV9	CASSLSPEGTIYF	TGTGCCAGCAGCCTTTCCCCCGAGGGCACCATATATTTT
NA	NA	TRBJ2-7	TRBV10-1	CARSQGYEQYF	TGCGCCAGGTCACAGGGTTACGAGCAGTACTTC
many	TRBD1	TRBJ1-2	TRBV2	CASSEAGGASYGYTF	TGTGCCAGCAGTGAAGCAGGGGGCGCGAGCTATGGCTACACCTTC
NA	NA	TRBJ1-5	TRBV2	CASSDRESNQPQHF	TGTGCCAGCAGTGATAGGGAGAGCAATCAGCCCCAGCATTTT
NA	TRBD1	TRBJ1-2	TRBV27	CASSLSPGTDANYGYTF	TGTGCCAGCAGTTTATCCCCGGGGACAGACGCTAACTATGGCTACACCTTC
NA	TRBD2	TRBJ2-1	TRBV6-4	CASSALAGAFNEQFF	TGTGCCAGCAGTGCTCTAGCGGGGGCCTTCAATGAGCAGTTCTTC
NA	NA	TRBJ2-1	TRBV19	CASSIPPGQGIDEQFF	TGTGCCAGTAGTATCCCCCCCGGGCAGGGAATCGATGAGCAGTTCTTC
NA	NA	TRBJ1-3	TRBV5-1	CASSLVADSGNTIYF	TGCGCCAGCAGCTTGGTGGCAGACTCTGGAAACACCATATATTTT